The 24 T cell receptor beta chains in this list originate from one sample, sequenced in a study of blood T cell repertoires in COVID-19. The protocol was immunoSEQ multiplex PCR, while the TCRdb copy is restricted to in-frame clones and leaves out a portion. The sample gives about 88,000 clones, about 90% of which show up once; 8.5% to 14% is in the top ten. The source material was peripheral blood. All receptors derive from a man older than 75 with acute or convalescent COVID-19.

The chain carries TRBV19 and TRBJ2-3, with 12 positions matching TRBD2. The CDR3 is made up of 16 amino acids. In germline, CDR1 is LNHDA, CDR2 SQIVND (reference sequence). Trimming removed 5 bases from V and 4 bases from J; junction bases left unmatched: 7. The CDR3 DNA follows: TGTGCCAGTAGTTCCGGACTAGCGGGAAAGTCAGATACGCAGTATTTT. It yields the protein CASSSGLAGKSDTQYF.

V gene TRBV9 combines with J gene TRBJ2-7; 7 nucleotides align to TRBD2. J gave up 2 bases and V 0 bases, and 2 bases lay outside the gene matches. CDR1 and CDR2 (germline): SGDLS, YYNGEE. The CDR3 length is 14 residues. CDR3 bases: TGTGCCAGCAGCGTAGGGGAGGGGCCCTACGAGCAGTACTTC. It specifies CASSVGEGPYEQYF.

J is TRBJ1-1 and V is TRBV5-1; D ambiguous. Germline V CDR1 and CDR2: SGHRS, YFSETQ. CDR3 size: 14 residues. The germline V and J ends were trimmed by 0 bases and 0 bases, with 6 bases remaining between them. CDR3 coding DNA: TGCGCCAGCAGCTTGGCGGGGATGAACACTGAAGCTTTCTTT. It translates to CASSLAGMNTEAFF.

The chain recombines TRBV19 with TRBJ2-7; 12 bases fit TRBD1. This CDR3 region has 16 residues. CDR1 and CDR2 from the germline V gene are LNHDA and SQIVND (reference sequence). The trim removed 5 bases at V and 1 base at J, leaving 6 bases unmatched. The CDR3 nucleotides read TGTGCCAGTAGTGCCTGGGACAGGGGGCTATCCTACGAGCAGTACTTC. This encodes CASSAWDRGLSYEQYF.

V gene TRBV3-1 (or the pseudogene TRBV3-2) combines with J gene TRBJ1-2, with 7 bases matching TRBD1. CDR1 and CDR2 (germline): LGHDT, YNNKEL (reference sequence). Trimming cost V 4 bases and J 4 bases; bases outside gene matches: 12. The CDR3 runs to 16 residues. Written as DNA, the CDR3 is TGTGCCAGCAGCCCCTTACAGGGGAGATTTCTCTATGGCTACACCTTC. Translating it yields CASSPLQGRFLYGYTF.

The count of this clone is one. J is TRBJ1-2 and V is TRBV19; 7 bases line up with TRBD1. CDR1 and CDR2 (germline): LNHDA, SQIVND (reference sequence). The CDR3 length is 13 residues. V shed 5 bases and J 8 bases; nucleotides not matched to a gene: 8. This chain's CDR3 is CASSPDDREGYTF. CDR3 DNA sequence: TGTGCCAGTAGTCCTGACGACAGGGAAGGCTACACCTTC.

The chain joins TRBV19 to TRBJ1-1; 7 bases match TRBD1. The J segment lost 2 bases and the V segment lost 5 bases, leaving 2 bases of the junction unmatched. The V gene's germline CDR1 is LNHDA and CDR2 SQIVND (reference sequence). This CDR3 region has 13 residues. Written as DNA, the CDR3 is TGTGCCAGTAGTGGGACAGCTAACACTGAAGCTTTCTTT. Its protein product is CASSGTANTEAFF.

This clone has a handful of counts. The CDR3 is CASSPARGDRVTGELFF. The CDR3 DNA is TGTGCCAGCAGCCCAGCCCGGGGGGACAGGGTCACCGGGGAGCTGTTTTTT. The chain joins TRBV9 to TRBJ2-2, with 9 bases lining up with TRBD1. The CDR3 runs to 17 residues. The germline V gene has CDR1 SGDLS and CDR2 YYNGEE. V lost 4 bases, J lost 4 bases, and 11 bases stayed unmatched.

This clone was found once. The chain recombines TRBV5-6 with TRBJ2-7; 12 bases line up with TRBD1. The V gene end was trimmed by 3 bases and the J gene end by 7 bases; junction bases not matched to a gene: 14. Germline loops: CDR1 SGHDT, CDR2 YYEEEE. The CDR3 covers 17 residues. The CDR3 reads CASSSIIGGQGAGEQYF. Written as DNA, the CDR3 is TGTGCCAGCAGCTCCATAATTGGGGGACAGGGGGCGGGAGAGCAGTACTTC.

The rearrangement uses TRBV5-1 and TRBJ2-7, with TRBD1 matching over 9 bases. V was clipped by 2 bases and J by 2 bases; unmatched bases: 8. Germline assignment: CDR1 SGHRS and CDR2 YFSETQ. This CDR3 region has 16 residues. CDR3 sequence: CASSLGGTGHTYEQYF. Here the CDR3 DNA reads TGCGCCAGCAGCTTAGGAGGGACAGGGCACACCTACGAGCAGTACTTC.

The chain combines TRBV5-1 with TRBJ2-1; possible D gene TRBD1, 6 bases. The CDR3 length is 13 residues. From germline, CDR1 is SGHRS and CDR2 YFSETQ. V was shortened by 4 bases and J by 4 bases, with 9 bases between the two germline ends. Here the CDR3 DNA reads TGCGCCAGCAGCACAACAGGGTACAATGAGCAGTTCTTC. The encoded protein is CASSTTGYNEQFF.

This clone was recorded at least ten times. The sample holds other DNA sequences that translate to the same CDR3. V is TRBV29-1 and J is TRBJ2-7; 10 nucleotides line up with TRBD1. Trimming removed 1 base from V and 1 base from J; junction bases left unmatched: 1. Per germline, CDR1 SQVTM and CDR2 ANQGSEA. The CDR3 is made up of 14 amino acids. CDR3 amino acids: CSVEGTGGSYEQYF. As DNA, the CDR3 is TGCAGCGTTGAAGGGACAGGGGGGTCCTACGAGCAGTACTTC.

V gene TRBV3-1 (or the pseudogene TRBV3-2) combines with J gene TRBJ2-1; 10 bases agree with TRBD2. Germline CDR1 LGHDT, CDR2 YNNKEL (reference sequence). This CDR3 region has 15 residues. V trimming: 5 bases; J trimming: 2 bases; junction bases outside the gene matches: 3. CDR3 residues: CASSATSGAYNEQFF. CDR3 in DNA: TGTGCCAGCAGCGCAACTAGCGGGGCCTACAATGAGCAGTTCTTC.

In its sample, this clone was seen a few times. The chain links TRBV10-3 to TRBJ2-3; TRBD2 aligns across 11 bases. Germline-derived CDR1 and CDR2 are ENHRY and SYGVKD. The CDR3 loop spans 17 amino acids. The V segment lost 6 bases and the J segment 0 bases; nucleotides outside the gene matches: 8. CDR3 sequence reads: CAIRLAGGHLSTDTQYF. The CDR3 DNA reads TGTGCCATCAGGTTAGCGGGAGGGCACCTTAGCACAGATACGCAGTATTTT.

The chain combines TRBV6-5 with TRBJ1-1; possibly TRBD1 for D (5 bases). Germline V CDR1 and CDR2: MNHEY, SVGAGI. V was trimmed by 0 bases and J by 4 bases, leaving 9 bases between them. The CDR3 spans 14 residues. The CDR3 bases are TGTGCCAGCAGTTACTCGGGGGGTGGCACTGAAGCTTTCTTT. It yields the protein CASSYSGGGTEAFF.

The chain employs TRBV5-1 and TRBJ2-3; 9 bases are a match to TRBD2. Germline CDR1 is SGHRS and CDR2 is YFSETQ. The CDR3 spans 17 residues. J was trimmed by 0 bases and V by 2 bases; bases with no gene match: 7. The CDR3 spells CASSFKPSGESTDTQYF. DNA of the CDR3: TGCGCCAGCAGCTTTAAACCTAGCGGGGAGAGCACAGATACGCAGTATTTT.

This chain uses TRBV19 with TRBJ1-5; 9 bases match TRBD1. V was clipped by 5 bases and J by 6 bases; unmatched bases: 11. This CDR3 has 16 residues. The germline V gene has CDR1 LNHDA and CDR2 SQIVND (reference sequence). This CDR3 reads CASSASQGQGSQPQHF. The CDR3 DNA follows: TGTGCCAGTAGTGCTAGCCAGGGACAGGGAAGTCAGCCCCAGCATTTT.

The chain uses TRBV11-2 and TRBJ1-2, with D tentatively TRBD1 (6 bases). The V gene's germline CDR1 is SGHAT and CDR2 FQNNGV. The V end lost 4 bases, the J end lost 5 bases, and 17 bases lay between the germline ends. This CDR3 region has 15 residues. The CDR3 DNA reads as TGTGCCAGCAGCTCCCACAGGGCACTGGGGTATGGCTACACCTTC. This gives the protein CASSSHRALGYGYTF.

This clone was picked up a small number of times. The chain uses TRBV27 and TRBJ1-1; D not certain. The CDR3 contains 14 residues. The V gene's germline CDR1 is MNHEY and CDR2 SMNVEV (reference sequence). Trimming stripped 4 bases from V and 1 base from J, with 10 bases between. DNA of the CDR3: TGTGCCAGCAGTTCCCCTTGGAGGAACACTGAAGCTTTCTTT. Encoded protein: CASSSPWRNTEAFF.

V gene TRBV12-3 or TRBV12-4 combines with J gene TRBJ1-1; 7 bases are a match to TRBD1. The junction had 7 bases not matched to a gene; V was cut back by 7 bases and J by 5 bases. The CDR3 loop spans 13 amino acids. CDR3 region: CASNTGVWTEAFF. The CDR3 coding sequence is TGTGCCAGCAACACAGGGGTTTGGACTGAAGCTTTCTTT.

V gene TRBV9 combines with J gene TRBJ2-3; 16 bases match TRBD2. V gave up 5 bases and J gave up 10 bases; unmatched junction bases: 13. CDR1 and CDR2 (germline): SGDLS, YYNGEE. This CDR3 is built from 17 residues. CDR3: CASSLLGGLAGGSSQYF. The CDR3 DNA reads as TGTGCCAGCAGTCTCCTTGGGGGACTAGCGGGAGGGTCTTCGCAGTATTTT. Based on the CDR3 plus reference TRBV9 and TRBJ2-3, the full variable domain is DSGVTQTPKHLITATGQRVTLRCSPRSGDLSVYWYQQSLDQGLQFLIQYYNGEERAKGNILERFSAQQFPDLHSELNLSSLELGDSALYFCASSLLGGLAGGSSQYFGPGTRLTVL.

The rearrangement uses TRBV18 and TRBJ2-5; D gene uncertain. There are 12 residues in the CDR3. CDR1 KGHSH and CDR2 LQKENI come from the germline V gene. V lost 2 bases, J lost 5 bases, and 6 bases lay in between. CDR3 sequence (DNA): TGTGCCAGCTCACCATCCGTCGAGACCCAGTACTTC. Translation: CASSPSVETQYF.

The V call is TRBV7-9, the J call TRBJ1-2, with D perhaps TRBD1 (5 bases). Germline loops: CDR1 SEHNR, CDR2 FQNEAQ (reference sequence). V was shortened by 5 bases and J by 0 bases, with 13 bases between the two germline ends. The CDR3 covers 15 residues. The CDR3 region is CASSPPGTANYGYTF. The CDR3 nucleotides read TGTGCCAGCAGCCCTCCCGGGACTGCTAACTATGGCTACACCTTC.

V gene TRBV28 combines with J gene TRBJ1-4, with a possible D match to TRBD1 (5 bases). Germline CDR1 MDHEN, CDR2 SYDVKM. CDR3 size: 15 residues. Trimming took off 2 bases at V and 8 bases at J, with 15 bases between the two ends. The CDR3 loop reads CASSLMGQGGEKLFF. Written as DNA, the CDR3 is TGTGCCAGCAGTTTAATGGGGCAGGGCGGCGAAAAACTGTTTTTT.